One sample yielded the 18 T cell receptor beta chains listed below, sequenced in a study of shared clonotypes between healthy human individuals. Method: immunoSEQ multiplex PCR; TCRdb's copy keeps in-frame clones and lacks some. The table includes approximately 980,000 clones, around 80% detected once. The specimen sequenced was memory CD4+ T cells sorted from blood. This sample's subset: CD45RA-negative fraction. Source of these receptors: a man aged 18 to 35 in good health.

The V and J genes are TRBV5-1 and TRBJ1-6; no definite D call. The CDR3 spans 14 residues. V gave up 0 bases and J gave up 5 bases, with 6 bases separating them. CDR1 and CDR2 from the germline V gene are SGHRS and YFSETQ. CDR3 nucleotides: TGCGCCAGCAGCTTGGTGGGTAATAATTCACCCCTCCACTTT. Its translation is CASSLVGNNSPLHF.

This chain joins TRBV2 and TRBJ1-5; no reliable D call. Trimming took off 2 bases at V and 3 bases at J, with 11 bases between the two ends. The germline gives CDR1 SNHLY, CDR2 FYNNEI. CDR3 length: 15 residues. CDR3 region: CASSEWIPDNQPQHF. CDR3 sequence (DNA): TGTGCCAGCAGTGAATGGATTCCGGACAATCAGCCCCAGCATTTT. The variable domain in full, completed from reference TRBV2 and TRBJ1-5, reads EPEVTQTPSHQVTQMGQEVILRCVPISNHLYFYWYRQILGQKVEFLVSFYNNEISEKSEIFDDQFSVERPDGSNFTLKIRSTKLEDSAMYFCASSEWIPDNQPQHFGDGTRLSIL.

The chain recombines TRBV30 with TRBJ1-2; weak D call: TRBD1 (5 bases). Trimming pared 2 bases from V and 2 bases from J, leaving 12 bases between. The CDR3 contains 14 residues. Looked up from germline, CDR1 is GTSNPN and CDR2 is SVGIG (reference sequence). In DNA, the CDR3 is TGTGCCTGGAGTAGTGGCGGGGGGAACTATGGCTACACCTTC. This encodes CAWSSGGGNYGYTF.

In nucleotides, the CDR3 is TGCGCCAGCTCAGGACTCTCTAGTCTTGTCGGGGAGCTGTTTTTT. It codes for CASSGLSSLVGELFF. This rearrangement joins TRBV5-1 to TRBJ2-2; D perhaps matches TRBD2 (5 bases). V was cut by 7 bases and J by 7 bases, with 20 bases left in between. The CDR3 totals 15 residues. The V gene's germline CDR1 is SGHRS and CDR2 YFSETQ.

The rearrangement joins TRBV6-5 to TRBJ1-3, with D tentatively TRBD1 (5 bases). CDR1 MNHEY and CDR2 SVGAGI come from the germline V gene. V dropped 6 bases and J dropped 1 base, with 13 bases sitting between them. The CDR3 runs 15 residues. CDR3 amino acids: CASRTGLLSGNTIYF. For the CDR3, the DNA is TGTGCCAGCAGAACAGGCCTCTTATCTGGAAACACCATATATTTT.

In the case of this clone: The junction departs from germline at one end; a sequencing error may be responsible. V gene TRBV7-7 combines with J gene TRBJ2-5, with D perhaps matching TRBD2 (6 bases). Germline lookup yields CDR1 SSHAT and CDR2 FNYEAQ (reference sequence). The CDR3 has 15 amino acids. In DNA form, the CDR3 reads TGTGCTAGCAGCGGCCTTGCGGGGCCACAAGAGACCCAGTACTTC. This gives the protein CASSGLAGPQETQYF.

The rearrangement uses TRBV21-1 and TRBJ2-7; the D segment call TRBD1 is taken from the table without a DNA check. TRBV21-1 is a recognized pseudogene. The CDR3 is 16 residues long. The CDR3, as DNA: TGTGCCAGCAGCAAAAGGACAGGCGGAAATCCCTACGAGCAGTACTTC. Amino acids: CASSKRTGGNPYEQYF.

V gene TRBV27 combines with J gene TRBJ2-5; D ambiguous. The V gene's germline CDR1 is MNHEY and CDR2 SMNVEV (reference sequence). Trimming pared 3 bases from V and 3 bases from J, leaving 8 bases between. The CDR3 is 13 amino acids. The DNA of the CDR3 is TGTGCCAGCAGTTTTGCCCTCAAAGAGACCCAGTACTTC. This codes for CASSFALKETQYF.

This clone was found a few times. The chain is built from TRBV5-1 and TRBJ2-5; either TRBD1 or TRBD2 may supply D (5 bases each). The CDR3 spans 15 residues. The V end was cut by 4 bases, the J end by 1 base, with 14 bases between. Germline lookup yields CDR1 SGHRS and CDR2 YFSETQ. CDR3 nucleotide sequence: TGCGCCAGCAGCCCCCAAACGGGGACCCAAGAGACCCAGTACTTC. Amino acids: CASSPQTGTQETQYF.

This clone has just a few counts. This chain links TRBV7-9 with TRBJ1-1; D uncertain. V was cut by 5 bases and J by 2 bases, with 9 bases left in between. Germline CDR1 reads SEHNR; CDR2 reads FQNEAQ (reference sequence). The CDR3 covers 13 residues. Here the CDR3 DNA reads TGTGCCAGCAGCATCGACGGAAACACTGAAGCTTTCTTT. Translation: CASSIDGNTEAFF.

The chain couples TRBV18 to TRBJ1-3; unclear D gene. The CDR3 sequence is 15 residues long. The germline gives CDR1 KGHSH, CDR2 LQKENI. The V and J ends lost 3 bases and 2 bases respectively, with 11 bases between them. The CDR3 coding sequence is TGTGCCAGCTCACCTGGGTCAACCGCTGGAAACACCATATATTTT. Amino acids: CASSPGSTAGNTIYF.

This sequence joins TRBV21-1 and TRBJ2-7. TRBV21-1 is a documented pseudogene. The CDR3 is made up of 16 amino acids. CDR3 loop: CASIPGAIRATYEQYF. The CDR3 DNA follows: TGTGCCAGCATCCCAGGAGCCATAAGGGCAACCTACGAGCAGTACTTC.

V usage is TRBV28 and J usage is TRBJ1-1, with D possibly matching TRBD1 (5 bases). The CDR3 has 12 residues. Trimming took 4 bases from V and 4 from J, leaving 7 bases between them. Germline V lookup: CDR1 MDHEN, CDR2 SYDVKM. In nucleotides, the CDR3 is TGTGCCAGCAGTTCGGGGCTCACTGAAGCTTTCTTT. Translation gives CASSSGLTEAFF.

This sequence joins TRBV28 and TRBJ1-4; TRBD1 matches 10 bases. Germline values: CDR1 MDHEN, CDR2 SYDVKM. The CDR3 is 15 amino acids. The V segment lost 3 bases and the J segment 8 bases; nucleotides outside the gene matches: 6. CDR3 bases: TGTGCCAGCAGTTTGAGACAGGGGGCGGGGGAAAAACTGTTTTTT. This sequence encodes CASSLRQGAGEKLFF.

This clone was seen just once. The chain combines TRBV28 with TRBJ1-4; D not certain. Trimming removed 1 base at V and 0 bases at J, with 9 bases between. CDR3 length: 16 residues. Germline V gene lookup returns CDR1 MDHEN and CDR2 SYDVKM. This CDR3 reads CASSLYGSSTNEKLFF. The CDR3 DNA reads as TGTGCCAGCAGTTTATACGGGAGTTCAACTAATGAAAAACTGTTTTTT.

The chain joins TRBV5-1 to TRBJ1-1, with a weak D call TRBD1 (6 bases). This CDR3 contains 13 residues. V lost 5 bases and J lost 1, with 9 bases in between. Germline V gene data show CDR1 as SGHRS and CDR2 as YFSETQ. As DNA, the CDR3 is TGCGCCAGCAGATCAGGGGCGAACACTGAAGCTTTCTTT. Translation: CASRSGANTEAFF.

Comments on this clone: Other nucleotide sequences in the sample specify the same CDR3. The chain couples TRBV5-6 to TRBJ2-5, with D perhaps matching TRBD2 (6 bases). Germline assignment: CDR1 SGHDT and CDR2 YYEEEE. The ends were cut back, 0 bases at V and 5 bases at J, with 8 bases in the middle. This CDR3 spans 13 amino acids. CDR3 sequence: CASSLELAETQYF. CDR3 in DNA: TGTGCCAGCAGCTTGGAGCTAGCGGAGACCCAGTACTTC.

The V call is TRBV5-1, the J call TRBJ2-2; 12 bases match TRBD1. The trim removed 4 bases at V and 8 bases at J, leaving 9 bases unmatched. CDR3 length equals 16 residues. Germline CDR1 reads SGHRS; CDR2 reads YFSETQ. CDR3 sequence (DNA): TGCGCCAGCAGCCCTCCGGGACAGGGGGCGACTGGGGAGCTGTTTTTT. Translating gives CASSPPGQGATGELFF.